What follows are 18 T cell receptor beta chains derived from one specimen sequenced in a study of T cell repertoires in cytomegalovirus infection (dated by TCRdb to about 2019). Sequencing was carried out with an Illumina HiSeq 1500. TCRdb trimmed the raw reads at Q25, called clones with MiXCR and kept productive beta chains. Here each entry gathers all rows of one CDR3 protein and keeps the most common genes and DNA. Across this sample there are a few hundred thousand distinct CDR3 sequences, with 15% to 20% seen only once. The ten largest clones represent around 10% of the sample. The sample was PBMCs. These receptors came from a human donor in good health (CMV status not recorded). Some clones in this sample may be carry-over from other donors' samples.

This clonotype has more than one count but fewer than ten. The chain couples TRBV7-2 to TRBJ2-2; 7 positions match TRBD2. The CDR3 consists of 15 residues. The V gene end was trimmed by 8 bases and the J gene end by 3 bases; junction bases not matched to a gene: 9. The germline gives CDR1 SGHTA, CDR2 FQGNSA. The CDR3 DNA reads as TGTGCCAGCCGAACGGGAGGAGGGGACACCGGGGAGCTGTTTTTT. As protein: CASRTGGGDTGELFF.

This clonotype was seen only a few times. The chain is built from TRBV20-1 and TRBJ1-4, with D tentatively TRBD1 (6 bases). This CDR3 has 13 residues. V shed 3 bases and J shed 8 bases, with 13 bases lying between them. Germline-derived CDR1 and CDR2 are DFQATT and SNEGSKA (reference sequence). The CDR3 sequence: CSARDSAGEKLFF. Written as DNA, the CDR3 is TGCAGTGCTAGGGACAGCGCGGGGGAAAAACTGTTTTTT.

The V gene is TRBV7-2, the J gene TRBJ2-5; tentatively, D is TRBD1 (6 bases). V lost 3 bases and J lost 2, with 16 bases in between. The CDR3 is made up of 16 amino acids. Per the germline V gene, CDR1 is SGHTA and CDR2 is FQGNSA. Here the CDR3 DNA reads TGTACCAGCAGCTTCCTGTGGGGGCCAAATCAAGAGACCCAGTACTTC. Amino acids: CTSSFLWGPNQETQYF.

This clonotype came up many times. The chain carries TRBV7-9 and TRBJ1-6; D ambiguous. CDR1 and CDR2 (germline): SEHNR, FQNEAQ (reference sequence). V lost 5 bases and J 1 base, leaving 15 bases between the germline ends. The CDR3 contains 17 residues. CDR3 nucleotide sequence: TGTGCCAGCAGCAACACCGCGGGGTTTTCCTATAATTCACCCCTCCACTTT. Residues: CASSNTAGFSYNSPLHF.

The CDR3 DNA follows: TGCAGCGTTGAAGAAGAACCAGGGAAGAATACGCAGTATTTT. This translates into CSVEEEPGKNTQYF. This chain connects TRBV29-1 to TRBJ2-3, with a tentative D call TRBD1 (5 bases). CDR1 SQVTM and CDR2 ANQGSEA come from the germline V gene. The CDR3 has 14 amino acids. Deletions cut 0 bases from V and 7 bases from J, with 14 bases between.

The table lists this clonotype with many counts. The V and J genes are TRBV7-2 and TRBJ1-1; D call uncertain. From germline, CDR1 is SGHTA and CDR2 FQGNSA. V gave up 3 bases and J gave up 0 bases, with 5 bases separating them. The CDR3 spans 13 residues. CDR3 nucleotide sequence: TGTGCCAGCAGCTTTTCGATGAACACTGAAGCTTTCTTT. It specifies CASSFSMNTEAFF.

The chain is built from TRBV6-5 and TRBJ1-2, with no clear D. Trimming shortened V by 5 bases and J by 3 bases, and 13 bases separated the two germline ends. Germline CDR1 is MNHEY and CDR2 is SVGAGI. CDR3 length: 14 amino acids. The CDR3 reads CASSPRRADYGYTF. The CDR3 DNA is TGTGCCAGCAGTCCCCGAAGAGCGGACTATGGCTACACCTTC.

The rearrangement uses TRBV4-1 and TRBJ1-5; 9 bases agree with TRBD1. The trim removed 1 base at V and 6 bases at J, leaving 4 bases unmatched. Germline loops: CDR1 MGHRA, CDR2 YSYEKL. The length of the CDR3 is 15 residues. The CDR3 region is CASSQGDRVSQPQHF. The DNA for the CDR3 is TGCGCCAGCAGCCAAGGGGACAGGGTATCTCAGCCCCAGCATTTT.

CDR3: CASRGSVYGYTF. In nucleotides, the CDR3 is TGTGCCAGCAGAGGCAGCGTCTATGGCTACACCTTC. V usage is TRBV27 and J usage is TRBJ1-2; D is undetermined. Germline loops: CDR1 MNHEY, CDR2 SMNVEV (reference sequence). This CDR3 has 12 amino acids. Trimming removed 6 bases from V and 4 bases from J, with 9 bases in between.

This clonotype was counted ten times or more. The CDR3 reads CASSFGVDQPQHF. CDR3 coding DNA: TGTGCCAGCAGCTTTGGTGTCGATCAGCCCCAGCATTTT. The chain employs TRBV7-2 and TRBJ1-5; D ambiguous. Germline V lookup: CDR1 SGHTA, CDR2 FQGNSA. The CDR3 runs 13 residues. Trimming removed 3 bases at V and 5 bases at J, with 8 bases between.

This chain links TRBV2 with TRBJ1-1; perhaps TRBD1 as D (6 bases). V was clipped by 7 bases and J by 0 bases, with 12 bases between them. Germline CDR1 and CDR2: SNHLY and FYNNEI. The CDR3 is 14 residues long. The CDR3 coding sequence is TGTGCCAGCACCGCAGACAGGATGAACACTGAAGCTTTCTTT. Protein sequence: CASTADRMNTEAFF.

The genes are TRBV5-3 and TRBJ1-2; TRBD1 aligns across 10 bases. TRBV5-3 has ORF status, its function being uncertain. The CDR3 is 16 residues long. Unmatched junction bases numbered 14, after V lost 8 bases and J lost 4 bases. CDR3 in amino acids: CASSGMTGGTRYGYTF. The CDR3 DNA reads as TGTGCCAGCAGTGGAATGACAGGGGGCACCCGCTATGGCTACACCTTC.

This clonotype was seen more than once but under ten times. The chain combines TRBV7-8 with TRBJ1-1, with D uncertain. The CDR3 has 15 residues. V gave up 4 bases and J gave up 2 bases, with 14 bases separating them. Germline V CDR1 and CDR2: SGHVS, FQNEAQ. CDR3 residues: CASSSLSGLNTEAFF. The DNA for the CDR3 is TGTGCCAGCAGCTCCCTTTCCGGCCTTAACACTGAAGCTTTCTTT.

This clonotype has more than one count but fewer than ten. The V gene is TRBV5-1, the J gene TRBJ2-1; possible D gene TRBD1, 5 bases. Trimming took 0 bases from V and 3 from J, leaving 13 bases between them. This CDR3 contains 16 residues. Germline V gene lookup returns CDR1 SGHRS and CDR2 YFSETQ. The CDR3 reads CASSLVATADYNEQFF. CDR3 sequence (DNA): TGCGCCAGCAGCTTGGTTGCGACAGCAGACTACAATGAGCAGTTCTTC.

This clonotype was found a few times. The chain carries TRBV11-2 and TRBJ2-3; D gene uncertain. The CDR3 covers 13 residues. Per the germline V gene, CDR1 is SGHAT and CDR2 is FQNNGV. Between the trimmed V and J ends, which lost 2 bases and 3 bases, there was a span of 6 bases. The CDR3 DNA follows: TGTGCCAGCAGCTTAAAAGCAACAGATACGCAGTATTTT. Translated, it gives CASSLKATDTQYF.

The CDR3 spells CSAPVPGRSKNIQYF. Written as DNA, the CDR3 is TGCAGTGCCCCCGTCCCTGGGAGGTCCAAAAACATTCAGTACTTC. The chain has TRBV20-1 and TRBJ2-4; D may be TRBD2 (6 bases). The ends were cut back, 6 bases at V and 2 bases at J, with 17 bases in the middle. CDR1 and CDR2 (germline): DFQATT, SNEGSKA (reference sequence). The CDR3 extends over 15 amino acids.

This chain connects TRBV4-1 to TRBJ2-1, with D unresolved. The CDR3 has 17 amino acids. The V end lost 1 base, the J end lost 0 bases, and 13 bases lay between the germline ends. Germline V CDR1 and CDR2: MGHRA, YSYEKL. CDR3 protein: CASSQVVGPDSYNEQFF. The CDR3 DNA is TGCGCCAGCAGCCAAGTCGTCGGACCAGACTCCTACAATGAGCAGTTCTTC.

V and J are TRBV5-1 and TRBJ2-1; D may match TRBD1 or TRBD2 (5 bases each). The germline V gene has CDR1 SGHRS and CDR2 YFSETQ. The V and J ends lost 6 bases and 9 bases respectively, with 25 bases between them. CDR3 length equals 16 residues. Here the CDR3 DNA reads TGCGCCAGCACCCCCCGGGGCTCAACGCGGATGGGTGAGCAGTTCTTC. Translating gives CASTPRGSTRMGEQFF.